The 24 T cell receptor beta chains in this list originate from one sample, sequenced in a study of glioma-infiltrating T cells after dendritic cell vaccination (dated by TCRdb to 2016 to 2018). The time point label corresponds to: after dendritic cell vaccination, including at tumor progression/relapse. Receptor libraries were prepared by the immunoSEQ multiplex PCR assay. TCRdb retrieved this table from immuneACCESS and kept in-frame rearrangements only. Not all clones are present; in checked studies, unresolved V genes account for under half, and no reason is known for the remainder. Within this sample are 100,000 or so clones, with around 87% of them counted one time only. The ten largest clones take up over 2.5% of the sample. Material: blood, obtained after dendritic cell vaccination. The receptor set was obtained from a human donor with glioblastoma.

Concerning this clone: This CDR3 is also generated by other DNA sequences in the sample. The V call is TRBV18, the J call TRBJ2-7, with D uncertain. Looked up from germline, CDR1 is KGHSH and CDR2 is LQKENI. V dropped 6 bases and J dropped 3 bases, with 9 bases sitting between them. The CDR3 totals 12 residues. For the CDR3, the DNA is TGTGCCAGCTCCCCCGGTGTCTACGAGCAGTACTTC. Translation gives CASSPGVYEQYF.

The chain joins TRBV30 to TRBJ1-2; D remains unclear. Germline V gene lookup returns CDR1 GTSNPN and CDR2 SVGIG (reference sequence). V lost 5 bases and J 0 bases, leaving 7 bases between the germline ends. The CDR3 is 12 amino acids. CDR3 bases: TGTGCCTGGTTGGCTCCTAACTATGGCTACACCTTC. Amino acid sequence: CAWLAPNYGYTF.

The chain uses TRBV6-5 and TRBJ2-1, with no clear D. CDR3 size: 15 residues. V was shortened by 6 bases and J by 3 bases, with 15 bases between the two germline ends. CDR1 and CDR2 (germline): MNHEY, SVGAGI. CDR3 in DNA: TGTGCCAGCAGACCCTTGATTCCTAGCTACAATGAGCAGTTCTTC. This sequence encodes CASRPLIPSYNEQFF.

This chain links TRBV5-8 with TRBJ2-1; tentatively, D is TRBD2 (6 bases). Germline V CDR1 and CDR2: SGHTS, YDEGEE. V dropped 7 bases and J dropped 8 bases, with 10 bases sitting between them. The CDR3 has 11 amino acids. CDR3 in amino acids: CASREFDEQFF. The CDR3 DNA reads as TGTGCCAGCCGGGAGTTCGATGAGCAGTTCTTC.

J is TRBJ2-1 and V is TRBV5-1; 15 nucleotides agree with TRBD2. The CDR3 has 18 residues. Germline assignment: CDR1 SGHRS and CDR2 YFSETQ. With 1 base clipped from V and 4 bases from J, the junction kept 6 bases outside the gene matches. The CDR3 here is CASSLLGTSGRLYNEQFF. Written as DNA, the CDR3 is TGCGCCAGCAGCTTGCTCGGGACTAGCGGGAGGTTATACAATGAGCAGTTCTTC.

The chain carries TRBV7-9 and TRBJ2-2, with a weak D call TRBD2 (7 bases). The V end was cut by 5 bases, the J end by 0 bases, with 13 bases between. CDR1 and CDR2 from the germline V gene are SEHNR and FQNEAQ (reference sequence). The CDR3 spans 16 residues. CDR3 nucleotides: TGTGCCAGCAGCCAGCGGGGACAAGCGAACACCGGGGAGCTGTTTTTT. This sequence encodes CASSQRGQANTGELFF.

The rearrangement links TRBV5-1 to TRBJ1-1; possible D gene TRBD1, 6 bases. V lost 7 bases and J lost 7, with 14 bases in between. The germline gives CDR1 SGHRS, CDR2 YFSETQ. There are 12 residues in the CDR3. The CDR3 bases are TGCGCCAGCGGGGGGGGGCTTGGTGAAGCTTTCTTT. It translates to CASGGGLGEAFF.

This clone was recorded only once. V and J are TRBV27 and TRBJ1-1; D unresolved. The CDR3 is 15 amino acids. Per the germline V gene, CDR1 is MNHEY and CDR2 is SMNVEV (reference sequence). V was pared by 0 bases and J by 1 base, with 9 bases between. In DNA form, the CDR3 reads TGTGCCAGCAGTTTATCGCAGTCCAGGAACACTGAAGCTTTCTTT. Translation: CASSLSQSRNTEAFF.

This clone was seen a few times. Its ends do not fully match the called genes, so a read error is possible. J is TRBJ2-5 and V is TRBV18; no reliable D call. The CDR3 is 14 residues long. Germline CDR1 KGHSH, CDR2 LQKENI. The CDR3 region is CASSSPVTRETQYF. CDR3 sequence (DNA): TGTGCCAGCTCATCACCCGTTACGAGAGAGACCCAGTACTTC.

This clone is a singleton in its sample. The chain joins TRBV7-2 to TRBJ1-3; D unclear. CDR3 length: 15 residues. Germline values: CDR1 SGHTA, CDR2 FQGNSA. V shed 2 bases and J shed 4 bases, with 12 bases lying between them. The CDR3 is CASSLLRNIGNTIYF. CDR3 bases: TGTGCCAGCAGCTTACTGCGTAATATAGGAAACACCATATATTTT. Based on the CDR3 plus reference TRBV7-2 and TRBJ1-3, the full variable domain is GAGVSQSPSNKVTEKGKDVELRCDPISGHTALYWYRQSLGQGLEFLIYFQGNSAPDKSGLPSDRFSAERTGGSVSTLTIQRTQQEDSAVYLCASSLLRNIGNTIYFGEGSWLTVV.

J is TRBJ2-5 and V is TRBV30; 12 nucleotides align to TRBD2. The V gene end was trimmed by 4 bases and the J gene end by 4 bases; junction bases not matched to a gene: 4. This CDR3 is 14 amino acids long. Per the germline V gene, CDR1 is GTSNPN and CDR2 is SVGIG (reference sequence). The CDR3 sequence is CAWTSGGARETQYF. DNA for the CDR3: TGTGCCTGGACTAGCGGGGGGGCCCGAGAGACCCAGTACTTC.

The J gene is TRBJ2-3, the V gene TRBV4-1; 7 bases map to TRBD2. Per the germline V gene, CDR1 is MGHRA and CDR2 is YSYEKL. V lost 4 bases to trimming and J lost 2 bases; unmatched junction nucleotides: 9. The CDR3 has 16 amino acids. Here the CDR3 DNA reads TGCGCCAGCAGCCCAACCGGGACTACGTCCACAGATACGCAGTATTTT. Its translation is CASSPTGTTSTDTQYF.

The chain links TRBV6-6 to TRBJ2-7; D not certain. The CDR3 covers 12 residues. Germline CDR1 and CDR2: MNHNY and SVGAGI (reference sequence). The V and J ends lost 6 bases and 6 bases respectively, with 12 bases between them. The CDR3 coding sequence is TGTGCCAGCAGCCCCCCGGTCGCCGAGCAGTACTTC. Its translation: CASSPPVAEQYF.

The chain is built from TRBV5-1 and TRBJ1-1; D is unresolved. Trimming left V 0 bases short and J 5 bases short, with 11 bases between. The CDR3 is made up of 14 amino acids. CDR1 and CDR2 from the germline V gene are SGHRS and YFSETQ. CDR3 coding DNA: TGCGCCAGCAGCTTGGGTAGGGCGGGAACTGAAGCTTTCTTT. Amino acid sequence: CASSLGRAGTEAFF. The variable domain in full, completed from reference TRBV5-1 and TRBJ1-1, reads KAGVTQTPRYLIKTRGQQVTLSCSPISGHRSVSWYQQTPGQGLQFLFEYFSETQRNKGNFPGRFSGRQFSNSRSEMNVSTLELGDSALYLCASSLGRAGTEAFFGQGTRLTVV.

The V call is TRBV25-1, the J call TRBJ1-6; 8 nucleotides agree with TRBD1. Germline trimming cut 3 bases from V and 4 bases from J; bases unmatched to any gene: 5. The CDR3 is 16 residues long. Germline values: CDR1 MGHDK, CDR2 SYGVNS. CDR3 nucleotides: TGTGCCAGCAGTGAGACAGGGGTCCTGTATAATTCACCCCTCCACTTT. Residues: CASSETGVLYNSPLHF.

This sequence joins TRBV2 and TRBJ1-4, with D possibly being TRBD1 (5 bases). Germline-derived CDR1 and CDR2 are SNHLY and FYNNEI. This CDR3 is built from 16 residues. Trimming took off 6 bases at V and 5 bases at J, with 19 bases between the two ends. The CDR3 here is CASRTRVGGTNEKLFF. The CDR3 DNA is TGTGCCAGCAGAACCCGGGTGGGGGGAACCAATGAAAAACTGTTTTTT.

This clone occurred a few times. V usage is TRBV10-3 and J usage is TRBJ1-4; 7 bases map to TRBD1. The CDR3 sequence is 13 residues long. Germline CDR1 is ENHRY and CDR2 is SYGVKD. V was clipped by 10 bases and J by 6 bases; unmatched bases: 8. CDR3 coding DNA: TGTGCCACCAACCGAGACAGGGATGAAAAACTGTTTTTT. Its protein product is CATNRDRDEKLFF.

This clone was picked up a small number of times. The sample contains more than one DNA sequence encoding this CDR3. The chain is built from TRBV2 and TRBJ2-3, with 9 bases fitting TRBD2. In germline, CDR1 is SNHLY, CDR2 FYNNEI. The V segment lost 8 bases and the J segment 2 bases; nucleotides outside the gene matches: 2. This CDR3 is built from 13 residues. CDR3 DNA: TGTGCCAGCTGCGGGGGGGCCACAGATACGCAGTATTTT. This translates into CASCGGATDTQYF. Full variable domain (remainder filled in from reference TRBV2 and TRBJ2-3): EPEVTQTPSHQVTQMGQEVILRCVPISNHLYFYWYRQILGQKVEFLVSFYNNEISEKSEIFDDQFSVERPDGSNFTLKIRSTKLEDSAMYFCASCGGATDTQYFGPGTRLTVL.

The V and J genes are TRBV2 and TRBJ2-1; TRBD1 aligns across 7 bases. There are 15 residues in the CDR3. In germline, CDR1 is SNHLY, CDR2 FYNNEI. J lost 0 bases, V lost 1 base, and 0 bases had no gene match. Written as DNA, the CDR3 is TGTGCCAGCAGTGAAGGACAGGGCTCCTACAATGAGCAGTTCTTC. Residues: CASSEGQGSYNEQFF.

The chain has TRBV7-6 and TRBJ1-1, with D possibly matching TRBD1 (5 bases). The V and J ends lost 5 bases and 0 bases respectively, with 13 bases between them. The CDR3 loop spans 15 amino acids. Germline V gene lookup returns CDR1 SGHVS and CDR2 FNYEAQ. CDR3 loop: CASSPYGGMNTEAFF. CDR3 in DNA: TGTGCCAGCAGCCCCTACGGGGGGATGAACACTGAAGCTTTCTTT.

This CDR3 is CAWSPGLAGGTQYF. CDR3 coding DNA: TGTGCCTGGAGCCCGGGACTAGCGGGGGGTACGCAGTATTTT. The chain links TRBV30 to TRBJ2-3; 15 bases line up with TRBD2. Germline CDR1 is GTSNPN and CDR2 is SVGIG (reference sequence). The trim removed 3 bases at V and 8 bases at J, leaving 3 bases unmatched. The CDR3 sequence is 14 residues long.

This sequence joins TRBV4-2 and TRBJ2-1; the D is unclear. Looked up from germline, CDR1 is LGHNA and CDR2 is YNFKEQ. The CDR3 extends over 15 amino acids. V gave up 0 bases and J gave up 2 bases, with 8 bases separating them. CDR3 in amino acids: CASSQDVRAYNEQFF. CDR3 coding DNA: TGTGCCAGCAGCCAAGACGTTCGAGCCTACAATGAGCAGTTCTTC.

The rearrangement uses TRBV5-1 and TRBJ2-2, with D tentatively TRBD2 (6 bases). Trimming took off 2 bases at V and 4 bases at J, with 12 bases between the two ends. Germline values: CDR1 SGHRS, CDR2 YFSETQ. CDR3 length: 15 residues. Written as DNA, the CDR3 is TGCGCCAGCAGCTTAGGGGCGGGACCCACCGGGGAGCTGTTTTTT. The encoded protein is CASSLGAGPTGELFF.

This chain links TRBV19 with TRBJ1-1; D might be TRBD1 (5 bases). The CDR3 contains 14 residues. Per the germline V gene, CDR1 is LNHDA and CDR2 is SQIVND (reference sequence). The V gene lost 7 bases and the J gene lost 1 base, with 13 bases spanning the gap. The CDR3 here is CASTYRDRNTEAFF. The CDR3 coding sequence is TGTGCCAGTACTTACAGAGACAGGAACACTGAAGCTTTCTTT.